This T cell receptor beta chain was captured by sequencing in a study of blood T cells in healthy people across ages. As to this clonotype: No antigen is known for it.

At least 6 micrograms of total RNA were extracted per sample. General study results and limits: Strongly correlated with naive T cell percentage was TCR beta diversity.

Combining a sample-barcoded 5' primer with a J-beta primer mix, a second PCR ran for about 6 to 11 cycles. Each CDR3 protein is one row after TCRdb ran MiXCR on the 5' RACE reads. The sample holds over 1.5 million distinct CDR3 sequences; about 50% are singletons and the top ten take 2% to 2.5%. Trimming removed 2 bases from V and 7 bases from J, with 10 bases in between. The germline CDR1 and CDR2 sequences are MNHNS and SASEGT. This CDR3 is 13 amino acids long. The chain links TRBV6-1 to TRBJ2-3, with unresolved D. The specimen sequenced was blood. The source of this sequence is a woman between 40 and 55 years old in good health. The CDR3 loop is CASSESRVNTQYF. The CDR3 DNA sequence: TGTGCCAGCAGTGAAAGCCGGGTTAATACGCAGTATTTT.